Shown below are 11 T cell receptor beta chains from a single sample sequenced in a study of neurological immune-mediated disorders. TCRdb itself ran the 5' RACE reads through MiXCR, one entry per CDR3 protein. This table has 26,000 or so distinct CDR3 sequences, under 8% appearing once. The source material was PBMCs. These receptors all come from a woman in her fifties or sixties in good health.

This clonotype showed up many times. This CDR3 is CASSDFGTSGGEQFF. CDR3 coding DNA: TGTGCCAGCAGTGACTTCGGGACTAGCGGGGGGGAGCAGTTCTTC. The chain employs TRBV2 and TRBJ2-1, with 15 bases aligning to TRBD2. The CDR3 runs to 15 residues. The J segment lost 10 bases and the V segment lost 3 bases, leaving 4 bases of the junction unmatched. The germline CDR1 and CDR2 sequences are SNHLY and FYNNEI.

Ten or more counts support this clonotype. This rearrangement joins TRBV7-2 to TRBJ2-1; the match to TRBD2 covers 12 bases. This CDR3 is 15 amino acids long. Germline values: CDR1 SGHTA, CDR2 FQGNSA. With 4 bases clipped from V and 9 bases from J, the junction kept 7 bases outside the gene matches. The CDR3 region is CASSSSSGRDGEQFF. The DNA of the CDR3 is TGTGCCAGCAGCTCCTCTAGCGGGAGGGATGGTGAGCAGTTCTTC.

As for this clonotype: Just one base apart from a much larger clone, this may be a read error. CDR3 amino acids: CASTDSLNQPQHF. In DNA form, the CDR3 reads TGTGCCAGCACAGACAGTCTCAATCAGCCCCAGCATTTT. V gene TRBV6-1 combines with J gene TRBJ1-5; tentatively, D is TRBD1 (5 bases). The V gene's germline CDR1 is MNHNS and CDR2 SASEGT. V was clipped by 7 bases and J by 3 bases, with 10 bases between them. The length of the CDR3 is 13 residues.

The chain has TRBV7-2 and TRBJ1-1; a possible D gene is TRBD1 (6 bases). Trimming shortened V by 5 bases and J by 7 bases, and 20 bases separated the two germline ends. CDR1 is SGHTA, CDR2 FQGNSA, per germline. The CDR3 extends over 15 amino acids. CDR3 nucleotides: TGTGCCAGCAGCCCCCAACCTCCGGGGGCAGGTGAAGCTTTCTTT. As protein: CASSPQPPGAGEAFF.

This clonotype was detected many times. The chain couples TRBV20-1 to TRBJ1-1; the match to TRBD1 covers 7 bases. Losses at the gene ends were 4 bases for V and 5 bases for J; bases not matched to a gene: 10. This CDR3 spans 14 amino acids. The germline V gene has CDR1 DFQATT and CDR2 SNEGSKA (reference sequence). DNA for the CDR3: TGCAGTGCTATTAAGACAGGGCCACAGACTGAAGCTTTCTTT. Protein product: CSAIKTGPQTEAFF.

The chain joins TRBV6-2 or TRBV6-3 to TRBJ1-5, with no clear D. This CDR3 contains 13 residues. In germline, CDR1 is MNHEY, CDR2 SVGEGT. The V end was cut by 6 bases, the J end by 15 bases, with 21 bases between. The CDR3 loop reads CASSFRATPPVHF. The CDR3 DNA sequence: TGTGCCAGCAGCTTCCGGGCCACCCCACCGGTGCATTTT.

The table lists this clonotype with many counts. J is TRBJ2-2 and V is TRBV7-3; 8 bases fit TRBD1. CDR3 length: 16 amino acids. The V gene end was trimmed by 6 bases and the J gene end by 1 base; junction bases not matched to a gene: 7. Germline V gene sequence: CDR1 SGHTA, CDR2 FQGTGA. CDR3 in DNA: TGTGCCAGCAGACCAACAGGGGGGATGAACACCGGGGAGCTGTTTTTT. Translating it yields CASRPTGGMNTGELFF.

This clonotype was detected many times. The junction differs from germline at one of its ends, possibly a read error. This chain connects TRBV11-2 to TRBJ1-6; D remains ambiguous. Germline loops: CDR1 SGHAT, CDR2 FQNNGV. The length of the CDR3 is 15 residues. This chain's CDR3 is CASSLDPSANSPLHF. The CDR3 nucleotides read TGTGCCAGCAGCCTAGACCCGTCCGCTAATTCACCCCTCCACTTT.

This clonotype showed up many times. The chain couples TRBV29-1 to TRBJ2-7, with D perhaps TRBD1 (6 bases). The CDR3 has 13 residues. Germline CDR1 reads SQVTM; CDR2 reads ANQGSEA. Trimming left V 1 base short and J 4 bases short, with 11 bases between. DNA of the CDR3: TGCAGCGTTGAAGGGGACACTAAGTACGAGCAGTACTTC. Encoded protein: CSVEGDTKYEQYF.

This clonotype occurred many times. V and J are TRBV28 and TRBJ2-1, with 8 bases matching TRBD1. J was trimmed by 7 bases and V by 6 bases; bases with no gene match: 11. CDR1 is MDHEN, CDR2 SYDVKM, per germline. This CDR3 spans 15 amino acids. The CDR3 loop reads CASRTPQGAGNEQFF. The CDR3, as DNA: TGTGCCAGCAGGACCCCCCAGGGGGCGGGTAATGAGCAGTTCTTC.

This clonotype showed up many times. This chain joins TRBV18 and TRBJ1-1; possible D gene TRBD1, 6 bases. The CDR3 loop spans 14 amino acids. Germline values: CDR1 KGHSH, CDR2 LQKENI. V lost 4 bases to trimming and J lost 8 bases, with 17 bases between them. CDR3 region: CASSLQGVAEEAFF. CDR3 coding DNA: TGTGCCAGCTCACTACAGGGAGTAGCCGAAGAAGCTTTCTTT.